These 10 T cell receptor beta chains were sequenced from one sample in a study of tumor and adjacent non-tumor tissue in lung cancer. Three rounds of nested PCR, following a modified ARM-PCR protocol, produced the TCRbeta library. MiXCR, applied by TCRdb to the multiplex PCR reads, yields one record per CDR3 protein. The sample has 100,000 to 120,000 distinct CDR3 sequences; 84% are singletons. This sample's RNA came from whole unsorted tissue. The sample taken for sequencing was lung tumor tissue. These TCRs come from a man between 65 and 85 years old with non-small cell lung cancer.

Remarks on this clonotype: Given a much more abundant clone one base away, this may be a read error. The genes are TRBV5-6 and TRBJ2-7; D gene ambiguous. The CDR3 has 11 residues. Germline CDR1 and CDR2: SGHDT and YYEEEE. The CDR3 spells CASTGPYEQEF. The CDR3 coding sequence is TGTGCCAGCACCGGACCCTACGAGCAGGAATTC.

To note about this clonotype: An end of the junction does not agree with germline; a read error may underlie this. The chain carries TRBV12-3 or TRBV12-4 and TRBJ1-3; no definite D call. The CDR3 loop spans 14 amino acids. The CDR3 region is CANSLFDFRNAIYF. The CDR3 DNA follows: TGTGCCAACAGTTTATTTGACTTTCGAAACGCCATATATTTT.

CDR3 sequence (DNA): TGCGCCAACTGGGATGCAACTAATGAAAAACTGTTTTTT. It yields the protein CANWDATNEKLFF. The genes are TRBV5-1 and TRBJ1-4; D uncertain. With 9 bases removed from V and 0 bases from J, the gap between germline ends came to 9 bases. This CDR3 contains 13 residues. Germline values: CDR1 SGHRS, CDR2 YFSETQ.

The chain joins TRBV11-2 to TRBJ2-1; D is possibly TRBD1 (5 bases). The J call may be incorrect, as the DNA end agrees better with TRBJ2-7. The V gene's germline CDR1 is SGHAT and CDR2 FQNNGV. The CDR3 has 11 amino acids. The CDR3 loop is CANRPGNEQYF. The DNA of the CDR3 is TGTGCCAACAGGCCGGGCAATGAGCAGTACTTC.

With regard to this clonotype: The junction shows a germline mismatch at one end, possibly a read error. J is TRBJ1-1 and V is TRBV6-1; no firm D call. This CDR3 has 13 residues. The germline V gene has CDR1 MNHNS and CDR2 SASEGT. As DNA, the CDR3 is TGTGTCAGCACCCGGATGAGGGAGACTGAAGCTTTCTTT. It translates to CVSTRMRETEAFF.

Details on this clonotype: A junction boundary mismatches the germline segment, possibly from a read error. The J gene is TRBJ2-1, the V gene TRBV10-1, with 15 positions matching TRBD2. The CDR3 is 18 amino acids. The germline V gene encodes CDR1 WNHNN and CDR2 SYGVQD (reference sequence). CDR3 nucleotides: TGCGCGAGCAGTGCGGGACTAGCGGGGGGAAGCTCCTACAATGCGCAGTTCTTT. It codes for CASSAGLAGGSSYNAQFF.

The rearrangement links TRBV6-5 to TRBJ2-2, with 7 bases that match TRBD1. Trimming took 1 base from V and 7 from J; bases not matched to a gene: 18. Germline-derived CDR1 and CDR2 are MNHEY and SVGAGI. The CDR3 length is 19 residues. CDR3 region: CASSYYPPGAGGSGGELFF. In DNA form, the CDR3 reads TGTGCCAGCAGTTACTACCCTCCCGGGGCAGGGGGTAGTGGCGGGGAGCTGTTTTTT.

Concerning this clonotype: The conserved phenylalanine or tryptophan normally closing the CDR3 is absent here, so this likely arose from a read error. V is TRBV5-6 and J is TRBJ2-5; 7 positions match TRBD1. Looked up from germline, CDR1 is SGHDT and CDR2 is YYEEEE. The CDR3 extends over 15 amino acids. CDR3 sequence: CASSFNRGGGETQYY. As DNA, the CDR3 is TGTGCCAGCAGCTTTAACAGGGGTGGCGGAGAGACTCAGTACTAC.

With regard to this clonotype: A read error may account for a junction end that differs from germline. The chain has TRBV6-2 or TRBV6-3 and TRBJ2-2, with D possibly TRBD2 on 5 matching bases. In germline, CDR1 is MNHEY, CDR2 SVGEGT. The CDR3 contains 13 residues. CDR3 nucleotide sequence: TGTGCCAGCAGCGGAATTAACACCGGGGAGCCGTTTTTT. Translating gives CASSGINTGEPFF.

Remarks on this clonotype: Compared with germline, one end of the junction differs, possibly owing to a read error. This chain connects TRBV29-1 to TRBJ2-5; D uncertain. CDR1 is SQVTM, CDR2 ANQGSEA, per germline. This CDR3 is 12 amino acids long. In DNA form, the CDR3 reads TGCGGCGTTGAGTCATGGGCGGAGACCCAGTACTTC. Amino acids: CGVESWAETQYF.